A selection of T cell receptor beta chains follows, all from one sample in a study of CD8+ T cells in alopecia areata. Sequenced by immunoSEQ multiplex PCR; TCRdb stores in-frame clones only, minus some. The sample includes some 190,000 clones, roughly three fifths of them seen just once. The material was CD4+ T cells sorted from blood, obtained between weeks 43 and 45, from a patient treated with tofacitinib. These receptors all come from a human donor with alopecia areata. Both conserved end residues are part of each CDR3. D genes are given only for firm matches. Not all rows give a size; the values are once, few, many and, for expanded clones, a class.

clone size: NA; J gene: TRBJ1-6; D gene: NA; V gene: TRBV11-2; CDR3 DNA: TGTGCCAGCAGCTACCCAGGGGCCGTTGTACCCCTCCACTTT; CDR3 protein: CASSYPGAVVPLHF
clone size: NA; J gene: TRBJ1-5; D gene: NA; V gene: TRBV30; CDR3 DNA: TGTGCCTGGAGCAGTGGCGACAATCAGCCCCAGCATTTT; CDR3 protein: CAWSSGDNQPQHF
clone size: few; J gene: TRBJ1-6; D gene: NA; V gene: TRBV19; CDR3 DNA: TGTGCCAGTAGCCCGACCGGGGGCGTAGGTTCACCCCTCCACTTT; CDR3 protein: CASSPTGGVGSPLHF
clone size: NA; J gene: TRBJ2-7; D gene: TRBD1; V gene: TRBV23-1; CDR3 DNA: TGCGCCAGCAGTCAATCGCCCAGACAGGGCAACTCCAACGAGCAGTACTTC; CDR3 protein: CASSQSPRQGNSNEQYF
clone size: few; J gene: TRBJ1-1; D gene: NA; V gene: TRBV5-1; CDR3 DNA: TGCGCCAGCAGCTTGTATCCGCCGAACACTGAAGCTTTCTTT; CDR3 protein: CASSLYPPNTEAFF
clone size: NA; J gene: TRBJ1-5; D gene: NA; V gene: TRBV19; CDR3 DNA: TGTGCCAGCCGTAATAGCAATCAGCCCCAGCATTTT; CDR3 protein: CASRNSNQPQHF
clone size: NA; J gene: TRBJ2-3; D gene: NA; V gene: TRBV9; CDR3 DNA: TGTGCCAGCAGCGCGACAGGTGACACAGATACGCAGTATTTT; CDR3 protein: CASSATGDTDTQYF
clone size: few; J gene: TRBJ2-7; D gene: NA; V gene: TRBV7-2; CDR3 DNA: TGTGCCAGCAGCCTGATGGCCGCGACGGGGCAGTACTTC; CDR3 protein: CASSLMAATGQYF
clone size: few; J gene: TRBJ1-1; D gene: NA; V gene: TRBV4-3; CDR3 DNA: TGCGCCAGCAGCCAAGGGACCGCACAAGCTTTCTTT; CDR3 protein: CASSQGTAQAFF
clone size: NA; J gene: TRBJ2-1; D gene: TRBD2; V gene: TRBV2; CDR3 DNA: TGTGCCAGCAGTGTGACTAGCGGGGGGGAGCAGTTCTTC; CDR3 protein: CASSVTSGGEQFF
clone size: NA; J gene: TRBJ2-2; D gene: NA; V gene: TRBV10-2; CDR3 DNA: TGCGCCAGCACTCCACTAGCTAACACCGGGGAGCTGTTTTTT; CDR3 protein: CASTPLANTGELFF
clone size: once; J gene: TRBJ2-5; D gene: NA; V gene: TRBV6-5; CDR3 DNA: TGTGCCAGCAGTATTCGTGACGGACAAGAGACCCAGTACTTC; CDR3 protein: CASSIRDGQETQYF
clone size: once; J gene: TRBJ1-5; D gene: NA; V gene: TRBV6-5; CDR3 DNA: TGTGCCAGCAGTCCGAAAAGCTATAGCAATCAGCCCCAGCATTTT; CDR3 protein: CASSPKSYSNQPQHF
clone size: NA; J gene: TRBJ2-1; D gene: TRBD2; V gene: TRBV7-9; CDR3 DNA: TGTGCCAGCAGCTTGCTAGCGGGGGGATCCTACAATGAGCAGTTCTTC; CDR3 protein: CASSLLAGGSYNEQFF
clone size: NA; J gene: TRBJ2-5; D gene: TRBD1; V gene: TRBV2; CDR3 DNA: TGTGCCAGCAGCTTCACAGGGGAAGAGACCCAGTACTTC; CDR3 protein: CASSFTGEETQYF
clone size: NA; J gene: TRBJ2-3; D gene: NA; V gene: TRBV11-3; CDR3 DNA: TGTGCCAGCAGCTCGGACTTCACAGATACGCAGTATTTT; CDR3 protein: CASSSDFTDTQYF
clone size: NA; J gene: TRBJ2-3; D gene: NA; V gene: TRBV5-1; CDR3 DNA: TGCGCCAGCAGTCGGAATGGGGCCAGCACAGATACGCAGTATTTT; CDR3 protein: CASSRNGASTDTQYF
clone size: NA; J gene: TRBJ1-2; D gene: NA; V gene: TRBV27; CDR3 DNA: TGTGCCAGCAGGGACTATACAGGGAGGGGAGATTATGGCTACACCTTC; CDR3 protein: CASRDYTGRGDYGYTF
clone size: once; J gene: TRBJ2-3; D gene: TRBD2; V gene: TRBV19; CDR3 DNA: TGTGCCAGTACCCGGACTAGCGGGGGTGCGGATACGCAGTATTTT; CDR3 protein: CASTRTSGGADTQYF
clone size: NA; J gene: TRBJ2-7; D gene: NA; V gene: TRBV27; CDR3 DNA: TGTGCCAGCAGTTCCCGTCCGGCGCCCAAAGGATTTACGGTCGGGCCTCTCTACGAGCAGTACTTC; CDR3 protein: CASSSRPAPKGFTVGPLYEQYF
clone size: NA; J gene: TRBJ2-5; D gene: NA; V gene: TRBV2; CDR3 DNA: TGTGCCAGCCACTATACTCGGGAGACCCAGTACTTC; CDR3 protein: CASHYTRETQYF
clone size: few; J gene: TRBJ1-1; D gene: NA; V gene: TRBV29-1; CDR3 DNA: TGCAGCGTCGCTCGGACGAGGAACACTGAAGCTTTCTTT; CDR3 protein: CSVARTRNTEAFF
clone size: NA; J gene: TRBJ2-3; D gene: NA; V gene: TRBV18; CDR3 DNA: TGTGCCAGCTCAACGACAGATACGCAGTATTTT; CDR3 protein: CASSTTDTQYF
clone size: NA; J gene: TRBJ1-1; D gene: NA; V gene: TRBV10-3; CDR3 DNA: TGTGCCATCAGTGATCCTGAGGGTTTTGGCACTGAAGCTTTCTTT; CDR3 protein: CAISDPEGFGTEAFF
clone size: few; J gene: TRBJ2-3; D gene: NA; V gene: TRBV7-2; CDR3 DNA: TGTGCCAGCAGCTCCCCTCGGCGGGGAAAATCAGATACGCAGTATTTT; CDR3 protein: CASSSPRRGKSDTQYF
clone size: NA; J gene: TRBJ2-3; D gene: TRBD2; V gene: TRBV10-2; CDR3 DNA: TGCGCCAGCAGGAGGGACTACACAGATACGCAGTATTTT; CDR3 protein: CASRRDYTDTQYF
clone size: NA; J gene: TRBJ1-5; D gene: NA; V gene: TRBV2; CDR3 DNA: TGTGCCAGCAGTGGGGGCGCCGGTTTTGGTCAGCCCCAGCATTTT; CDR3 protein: CASSGGAGFGQPQHF
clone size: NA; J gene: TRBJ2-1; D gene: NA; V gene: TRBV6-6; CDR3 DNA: TGTGCCAGCAGTTCAACAGGCTACAATGAGCAGTTCTTC; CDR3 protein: CASSSTGYNEQFF
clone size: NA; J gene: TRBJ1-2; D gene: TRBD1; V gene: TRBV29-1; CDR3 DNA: TGCAGCGTGGGACAGGGAGATTATGGCTACACCTTC; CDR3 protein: CSVGQGDYGYTF
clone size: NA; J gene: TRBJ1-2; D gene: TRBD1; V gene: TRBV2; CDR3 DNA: TGTGCCAGCATGGACAGGGAAGGCTACACCTTC; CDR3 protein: CASMDREGYTF
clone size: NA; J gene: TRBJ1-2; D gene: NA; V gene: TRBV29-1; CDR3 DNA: TGCAGCGTTGATGTGGGCTATGGCTACACCTTC; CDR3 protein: CSVDVGYGYTF
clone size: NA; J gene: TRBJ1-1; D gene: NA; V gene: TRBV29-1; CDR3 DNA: TGCAGCGTGGCCCTGATGAAGGGGGGCACTGAAGCTTTCTTT; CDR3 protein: CSVALMKGGTEAFF
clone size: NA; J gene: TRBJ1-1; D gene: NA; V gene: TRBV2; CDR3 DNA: TGTGCCAGCAGTGAAGGACGTACGATGAACACTGAAGCTTTCTTT; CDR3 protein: CASSEGRTMNTEAFF
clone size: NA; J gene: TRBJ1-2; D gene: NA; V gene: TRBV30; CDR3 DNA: TGTGCCTGGAGCCGCGGACAGTACTATGGCTACACCTTC; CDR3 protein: CAWSRGQYYGYTF
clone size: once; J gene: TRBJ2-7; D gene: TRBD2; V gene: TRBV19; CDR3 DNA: TGTGCCAGTTATACTTATCCGGGACTAGCCCGAGTCGAGCAGTACTTC; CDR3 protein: CASYTYPGLARVEQYF
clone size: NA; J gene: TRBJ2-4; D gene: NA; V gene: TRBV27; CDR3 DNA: TGTGCCAGCAGTCCCCACAGGTTCGTTGGGGAAAACATTCAGTACTTC; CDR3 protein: CASSPHRFVGENIQYF
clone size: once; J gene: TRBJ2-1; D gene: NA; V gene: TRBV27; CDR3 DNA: TGTGCCAGCAGGGGGGCGGGTTCCTACAATGAGCAGTTCTTC; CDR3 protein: CASRGAGSYNEQFF
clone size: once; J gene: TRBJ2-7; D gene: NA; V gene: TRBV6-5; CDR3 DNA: TGTGCCAGCAGGGACCAGCACTCCTACGAGCAGTACTTC; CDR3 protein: CASRDQHSYEQYF
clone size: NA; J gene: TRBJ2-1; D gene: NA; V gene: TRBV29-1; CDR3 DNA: TGCAGCGGTACAGAAAACAATGAGCAGTTCTTC; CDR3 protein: CSGTENNEQFF
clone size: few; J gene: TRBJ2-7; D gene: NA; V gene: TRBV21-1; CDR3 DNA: TGTGCCAGCAGCAAATACGCAGGAGTGGCCTACGAGCAGTACTTC; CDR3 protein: CASSKYAGVAYEQYF
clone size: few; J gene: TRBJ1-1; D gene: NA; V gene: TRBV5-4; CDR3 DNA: TGTGCCAGCAGCTATGTGAACACTGAAGCTTTCTTT; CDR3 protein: CASSYVNTEAFF